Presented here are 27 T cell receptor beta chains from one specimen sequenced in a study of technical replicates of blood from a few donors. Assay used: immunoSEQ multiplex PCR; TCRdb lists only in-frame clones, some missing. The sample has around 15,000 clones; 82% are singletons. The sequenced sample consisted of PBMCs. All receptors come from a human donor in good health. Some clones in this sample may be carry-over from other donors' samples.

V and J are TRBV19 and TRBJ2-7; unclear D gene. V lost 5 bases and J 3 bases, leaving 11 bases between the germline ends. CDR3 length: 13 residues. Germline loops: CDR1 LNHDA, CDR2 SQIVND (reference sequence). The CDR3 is CASSPSRHYEQYF. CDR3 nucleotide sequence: TGTGCCAGTAGTCCCTCGCGGCACTACGAGCAGTACTTC.

Written as DNA, the CDR3 is TGCGCCAGCAGCTCTGGGACAGGGAACACTGAAGCTTTCTTT. Residues: CASSSGTGNTEAFF. The V and J genes are TRBV5-1 and TRBJ1-1; TRBD1 matches at 8 bases. J gave up 1 base and V 3 bases, and 2 bases lay outside the gene matches. This CDR3 spans 14 amino acids. Germline V gene data show CDR1 as SGHRS and CDR2 as YFSETQ.

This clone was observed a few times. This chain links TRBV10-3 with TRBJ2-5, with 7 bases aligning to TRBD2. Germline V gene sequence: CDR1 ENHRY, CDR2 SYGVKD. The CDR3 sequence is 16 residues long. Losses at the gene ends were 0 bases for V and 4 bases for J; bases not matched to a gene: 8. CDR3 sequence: CAISESGAGSGETQYF. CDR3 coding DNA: TGTGCCATCAGTGAGTCGGGAGCGGGGAGTGGAGAGACCCAGTACTTC.

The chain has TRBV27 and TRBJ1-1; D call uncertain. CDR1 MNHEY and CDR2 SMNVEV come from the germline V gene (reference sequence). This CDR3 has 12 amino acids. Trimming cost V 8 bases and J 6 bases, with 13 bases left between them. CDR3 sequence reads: CASSKPRAEAFF. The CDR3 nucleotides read TGTGCCAGCTCAAAACCGAGAGCTGAAGCTTTCTTT.

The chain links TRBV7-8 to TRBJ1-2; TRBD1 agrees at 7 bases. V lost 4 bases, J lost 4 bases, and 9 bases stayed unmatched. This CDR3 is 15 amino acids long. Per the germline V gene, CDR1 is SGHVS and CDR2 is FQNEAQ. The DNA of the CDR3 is TGTGCCAGCAGCTCACAGGGGCTACTTTCCTATGGCTACACCTTC. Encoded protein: CASSSQGLLSYGYTF.

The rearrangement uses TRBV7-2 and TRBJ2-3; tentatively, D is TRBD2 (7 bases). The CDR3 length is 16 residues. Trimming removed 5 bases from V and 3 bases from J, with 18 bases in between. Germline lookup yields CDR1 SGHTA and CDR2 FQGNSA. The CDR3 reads CASSGGGLAETDTQYF. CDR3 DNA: TGTGCCAGCAGCGGGGGGGGGCTAGCGGAAACAGATACGCAGTATTTT.

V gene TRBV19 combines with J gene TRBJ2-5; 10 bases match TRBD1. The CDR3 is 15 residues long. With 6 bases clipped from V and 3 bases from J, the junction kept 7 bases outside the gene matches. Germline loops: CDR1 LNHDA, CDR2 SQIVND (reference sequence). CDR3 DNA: TGTGCCAGTAGCGCTCGGGACAGGGGAGAAGAGACCCAGTACTTC. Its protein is CASSARDRGEETQYF. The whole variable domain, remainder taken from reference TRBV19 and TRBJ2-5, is DGGITQSPKYLFRKEGQNVTLSCEQNLNHDAMYWYRQDPGQGLRLIYYSQIVNDFQKGDIAEGYSVSREKKESFPLTVTSAQKNPTAFYLCASSARDRGEETQYFGPGTRLLVL.

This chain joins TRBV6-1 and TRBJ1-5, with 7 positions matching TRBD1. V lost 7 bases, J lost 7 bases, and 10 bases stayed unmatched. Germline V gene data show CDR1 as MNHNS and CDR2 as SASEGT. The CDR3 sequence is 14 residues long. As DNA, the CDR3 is TGTGCCAGCAACCCTACAGGGGCCAGCCAGCCCCAGCATTTT. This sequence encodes CASNPTGASQPQHF.

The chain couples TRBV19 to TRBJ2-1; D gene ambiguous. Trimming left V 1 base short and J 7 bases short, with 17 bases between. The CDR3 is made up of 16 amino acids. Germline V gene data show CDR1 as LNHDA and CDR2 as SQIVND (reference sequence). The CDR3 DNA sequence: TGTGCCAGTAGTATAGCGATTAGCATCCTCGGGAATGAGCAGTTCTTC. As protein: CASSIAISILGNEQFF.

The CDR3 sequence: CASSPRSGNPQETQYF. CDR3 sequence (DNA): TGTGCCAGCTCACCACGGAGCGGGAATCCCCAAGAGACCCAGTACTTC. This chain joins TRBV18 and TRBJ2-5; 7 nucleotides agree with TRBD2. This CDR3 has 16 amino acids. V gave up 1 base and J gave up 1 base; unmatched junction bases: 6. CDR1 and CDR2 from the germline V gene are KGHSH and LQKENI.

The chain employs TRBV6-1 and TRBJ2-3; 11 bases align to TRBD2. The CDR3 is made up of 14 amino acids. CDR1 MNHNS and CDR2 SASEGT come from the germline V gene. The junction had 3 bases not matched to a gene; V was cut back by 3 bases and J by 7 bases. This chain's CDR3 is CASSDTSGGNTQYF. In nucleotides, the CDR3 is TGTGCCAGCAGTGACACTAGCGGGGGTAATACGCAGTATTTT.

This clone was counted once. The CDR3 here is CAWTGVGNTIYF. CDR3 in DNA: TGTGCCTGGACAGGGGTCGGAAACACCATATATTTT. The chain has TRBV30 and TRBJ1-3, with a tentative D call TRBD1 (6 bases). The CDR3 spans 12 residues. Trimming removed 4 bases at V and 4 bases at J, with 8 bases between. Germline values: CDR1 GTSNPN, CDR2 SVGIG (reference sequence).

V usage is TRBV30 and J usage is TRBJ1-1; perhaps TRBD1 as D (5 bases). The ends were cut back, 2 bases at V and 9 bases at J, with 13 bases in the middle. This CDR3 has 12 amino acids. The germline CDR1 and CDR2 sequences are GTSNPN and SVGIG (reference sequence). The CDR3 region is CAWSSPQGKAFF. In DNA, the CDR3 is TGTGCCTGGAGTTCCCCCCAGGGCAAAGCTTTCTTT.

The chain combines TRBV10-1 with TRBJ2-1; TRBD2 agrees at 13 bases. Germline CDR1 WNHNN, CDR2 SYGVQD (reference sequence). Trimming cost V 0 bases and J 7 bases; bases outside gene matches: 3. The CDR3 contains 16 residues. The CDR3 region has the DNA TGCGCCAGCAGTGAGTCTAGGGGACTAGCGGGGAATGAGCAGTTCTTC. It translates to CASSESRGLAGNEQFF.

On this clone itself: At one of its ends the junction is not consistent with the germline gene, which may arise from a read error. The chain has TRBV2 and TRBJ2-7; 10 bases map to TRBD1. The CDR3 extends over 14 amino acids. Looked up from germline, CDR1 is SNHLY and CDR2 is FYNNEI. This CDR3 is CASSTGQGSSEQYF. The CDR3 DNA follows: TGTGCCAGCAGTACGGGACAGGGGTCCTCCGAGCAGTACTTC.

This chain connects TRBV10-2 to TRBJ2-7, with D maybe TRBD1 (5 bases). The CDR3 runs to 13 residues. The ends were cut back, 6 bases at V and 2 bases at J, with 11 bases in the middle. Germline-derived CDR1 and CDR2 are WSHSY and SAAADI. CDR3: CASRGALTYEQYF. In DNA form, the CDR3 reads TGCGCCAGCAGAGGGGCGCTAACCTACGAGCAGTACTTC.

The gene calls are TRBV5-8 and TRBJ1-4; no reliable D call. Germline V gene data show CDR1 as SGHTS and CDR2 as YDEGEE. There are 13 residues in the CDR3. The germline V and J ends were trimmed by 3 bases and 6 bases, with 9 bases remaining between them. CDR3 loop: CASSSSRHEKLFF. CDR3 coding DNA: TGTGCCAGCAGCTCCTCTAGACATGAAAAACTGTTTTTT.

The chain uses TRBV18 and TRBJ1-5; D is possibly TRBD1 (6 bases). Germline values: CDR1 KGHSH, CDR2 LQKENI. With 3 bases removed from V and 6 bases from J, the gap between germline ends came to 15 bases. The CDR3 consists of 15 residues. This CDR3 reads CASSPGPGEGQPQHF. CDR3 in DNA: TGTGCCAGCTCACCCGGGCCAGGGGAGGGTCAGCCCCAGCATTTT.

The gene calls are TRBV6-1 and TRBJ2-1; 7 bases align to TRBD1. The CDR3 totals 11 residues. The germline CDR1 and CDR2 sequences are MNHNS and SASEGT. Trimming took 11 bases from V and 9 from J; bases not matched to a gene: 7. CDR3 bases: TGTGCCGTTAAAGGGGGCGGTGAGCAGTTCTTC. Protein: CAVKGGGEQFF.

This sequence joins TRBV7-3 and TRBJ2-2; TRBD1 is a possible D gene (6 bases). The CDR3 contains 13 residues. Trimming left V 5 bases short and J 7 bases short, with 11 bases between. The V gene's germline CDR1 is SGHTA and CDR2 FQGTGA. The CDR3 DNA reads TGTGCCAGCAGCCCGCAGGGGATCGGGGAGCTGTTTTTT. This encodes CASSPQGIGELFF. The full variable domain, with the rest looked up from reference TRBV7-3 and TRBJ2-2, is GAGVSQTPSNKVTEKGKYVELRCDPISGHTALYWYRQSLGQGPEFLIYFQGTGAADDSGLPNDRFFAVRPEGSVSTLKIQRTERGDSAVYLCASSPQGIGELFFGEGSRLTVL.

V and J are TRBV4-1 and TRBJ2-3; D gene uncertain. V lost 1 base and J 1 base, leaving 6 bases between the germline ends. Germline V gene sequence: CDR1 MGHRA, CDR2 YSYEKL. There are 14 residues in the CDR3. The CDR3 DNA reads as TGCGCCAGCAGCCAAGGCGCCGGCACAGATACGCAGTATTTT. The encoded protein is CASSQGAGTDTQYF.

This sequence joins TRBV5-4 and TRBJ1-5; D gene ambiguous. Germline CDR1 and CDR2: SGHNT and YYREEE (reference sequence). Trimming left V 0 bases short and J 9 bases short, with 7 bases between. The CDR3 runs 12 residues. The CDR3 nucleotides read TGTGCCAGCAGCTTGGGGGAGGGGCCCCAGCATTTT. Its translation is CASSLGEGPQHF.

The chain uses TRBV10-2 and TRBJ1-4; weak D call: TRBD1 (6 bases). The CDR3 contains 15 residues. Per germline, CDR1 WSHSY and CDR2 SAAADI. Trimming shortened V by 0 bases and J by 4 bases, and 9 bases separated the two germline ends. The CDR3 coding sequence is TGCGCCAGCAGTGAGTCGACAGGCTATAATGAAAAACTGTTTTTT. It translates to CASSESTGYNEKLFF.

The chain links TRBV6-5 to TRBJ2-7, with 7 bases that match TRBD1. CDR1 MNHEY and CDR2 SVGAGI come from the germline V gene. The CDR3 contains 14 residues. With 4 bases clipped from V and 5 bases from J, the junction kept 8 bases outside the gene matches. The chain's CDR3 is CASSFTRQGHEQYF. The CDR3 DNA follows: TGTGCCAGCAGTTTTACGCGACAGGGCCACGAGCAGTACTTC.

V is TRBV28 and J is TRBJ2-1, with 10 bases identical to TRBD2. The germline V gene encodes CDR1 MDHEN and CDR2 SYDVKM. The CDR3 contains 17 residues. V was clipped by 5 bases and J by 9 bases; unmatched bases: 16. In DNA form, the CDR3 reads TGTGCCAGCAGTCTTTTAGAGCGGGAGGGCCGTGGGGGTGAGCAGTTCTTC. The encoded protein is CASSLLEREGRGGEQFF. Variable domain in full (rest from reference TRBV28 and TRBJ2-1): DVKVTQSSRYLVKRTGEKVFLECVQDMDHENMFWYRQDPGLGLRLIYFSYDVKMKEKGDIPEGYSVSREKKERFSLILESASTNQTSMYLCASSLLEREGRGGEQFFGPGTRLTVL.

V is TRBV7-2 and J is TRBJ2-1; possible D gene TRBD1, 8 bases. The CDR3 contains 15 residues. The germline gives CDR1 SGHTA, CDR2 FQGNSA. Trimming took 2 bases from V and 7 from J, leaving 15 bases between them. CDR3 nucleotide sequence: TGTGCCAGCAGCTTAAACAGGGGGGGGATGAATGAGCAGTTCTTC. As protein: CASSLNRGGMNEQFF.

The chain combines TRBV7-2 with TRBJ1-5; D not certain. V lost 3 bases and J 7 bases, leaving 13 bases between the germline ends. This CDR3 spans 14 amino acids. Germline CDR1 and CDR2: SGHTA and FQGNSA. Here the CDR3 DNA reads TGTGCCAGCAGCTTTTTTCTGGGCAGCCAGCCCCAGCATTTT. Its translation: CASSFFLGSQPQHF.